Each of the 3 T cell receptor beta chains below was sequenced from the same sample in a study of blood T cell repertoires in COVID-19. The assay was immunoSEQ multiplex PCR, and TCRdb's table has in-frame clones only and misses some. The table records 160,000 or so clones, 80% to 90% of them present only once. Sequenced input: peripheral blood. These receptors all come from a woman in her forties or fifties with acute or convalescent COVID-19.

The V gene is TRBV5-4, the J gene TRBJ2-3; 7 nucleotides match TRBD2. The CDR3 is 16 residues long. V lost 4 bases to trimming and J lost 6 bases; unmatched junction nucleotides: 14. CDR1 is SGHNT, CDR2 YYREEE, per germline (reference sequence). CDR3 sequence (DNA): TGTGCCAGCAGCGAAAGACTAGGGGAGGGTAGGGATACGCAGTATTTT. Translating gives CASSERLGEGRDTQYF.

This rearrangement joins TRBV28 to TRBJ2-1, with TRBD2 identical over 12 bases. V gave up 8 bases and J gave up 7 bases; unmatched junction bases: 18. This CDR3 is 18 amino acids long. The germline gives CDR1 MDHEN, CDR2 SYDVKM. This CDR3 is CASVVGGLGTSGLNEQFF. In nucleotides, the CDR3 is TGTGCCAGCGTCGTCGGGGGGCTGGGGACTAGCGGGTTGAATGAGCAGTTCTTC.

The genes are TRBV6-1 and TRBJ1-5; D might be TRBD1 (5 bases). With 3 bases removed from V and 1 base from J, the gap between germline ends came to 7 bases. This CDR3 has 14 amino acids. Germline V gene lookup returns CDR1 MNHNS and CDR2 SASEGT. DNA for the CDR3: TGTGCCAGCAGTGACAGGGAAAGCAATCAGCCCCAGCATTTT. Amino acid sequence: CASSDRESNQPQHF.